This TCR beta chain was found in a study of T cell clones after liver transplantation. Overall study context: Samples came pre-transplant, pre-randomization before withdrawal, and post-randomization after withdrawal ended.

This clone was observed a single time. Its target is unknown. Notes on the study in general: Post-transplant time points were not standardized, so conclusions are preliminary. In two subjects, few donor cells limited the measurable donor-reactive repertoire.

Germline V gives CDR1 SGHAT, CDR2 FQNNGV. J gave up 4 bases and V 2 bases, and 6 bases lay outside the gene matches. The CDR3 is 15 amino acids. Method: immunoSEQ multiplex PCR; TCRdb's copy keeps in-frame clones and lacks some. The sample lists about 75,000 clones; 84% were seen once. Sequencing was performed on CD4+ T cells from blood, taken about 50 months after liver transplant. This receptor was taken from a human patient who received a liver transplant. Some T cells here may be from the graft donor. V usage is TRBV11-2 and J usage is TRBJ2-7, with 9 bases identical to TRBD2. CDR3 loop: CASSLIAGAVYEQYF. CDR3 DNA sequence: TGTGCCAGCAGCTTAATAGCGGGAGCCGTTTACGAGCAGTACTTC.